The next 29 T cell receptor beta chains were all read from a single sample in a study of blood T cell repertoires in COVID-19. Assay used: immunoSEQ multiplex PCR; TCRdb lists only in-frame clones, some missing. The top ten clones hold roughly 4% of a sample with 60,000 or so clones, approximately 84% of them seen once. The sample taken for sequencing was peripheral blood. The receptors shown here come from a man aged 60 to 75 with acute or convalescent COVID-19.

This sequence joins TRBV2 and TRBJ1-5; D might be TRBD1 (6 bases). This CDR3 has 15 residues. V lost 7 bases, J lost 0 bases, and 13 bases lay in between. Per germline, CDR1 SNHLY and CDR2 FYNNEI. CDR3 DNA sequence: TGTGCCAGCACCGGACAGCACTATAGCAATCAGCCCCAGCATTTT. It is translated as CASTGQHYSNQPQHF. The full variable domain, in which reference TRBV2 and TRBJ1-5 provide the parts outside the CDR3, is EPEVTQTPSHQVTQMGQEVILRCVPISNHLYFYWYRQILGQKVEFLVSFYNNEISEKSEIFDDQFSVERPDGSNFTLKIRSTKLEDSAMYFCASTGQHYSNQPQHFGDGTRLSIL.

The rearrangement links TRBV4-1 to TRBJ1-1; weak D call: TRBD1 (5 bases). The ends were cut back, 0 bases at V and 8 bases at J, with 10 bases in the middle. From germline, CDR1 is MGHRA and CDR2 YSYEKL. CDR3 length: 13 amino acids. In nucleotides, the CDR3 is TGCGCCAGCAGCCAAGACTGGGGGGGGGAAGCTTTCTTT. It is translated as CASSQDWGGEAFF.

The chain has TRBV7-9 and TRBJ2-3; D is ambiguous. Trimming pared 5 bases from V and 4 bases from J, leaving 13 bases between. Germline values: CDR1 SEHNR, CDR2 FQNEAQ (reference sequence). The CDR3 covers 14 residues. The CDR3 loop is CASSPSLSADTQYF. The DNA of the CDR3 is TGTGCCAGCAGCCCCTCCCTCAGCGCAGATACGCAGTATTTT.

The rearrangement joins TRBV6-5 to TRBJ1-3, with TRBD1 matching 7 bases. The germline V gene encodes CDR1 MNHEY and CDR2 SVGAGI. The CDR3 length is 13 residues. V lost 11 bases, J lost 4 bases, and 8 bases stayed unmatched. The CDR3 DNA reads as TGTGCCGTCCGGGACAGTATAGGAAACACCATATATTTT. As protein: CAVRDSIGNTIYF.

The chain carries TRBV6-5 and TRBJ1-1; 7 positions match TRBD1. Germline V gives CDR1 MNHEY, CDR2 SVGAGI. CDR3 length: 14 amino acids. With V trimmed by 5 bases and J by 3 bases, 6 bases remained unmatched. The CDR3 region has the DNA TGTGCCAGCAGTAACAGGGGAGCTTACACTGAAGCTTTCTTT. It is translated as CASSNRGAYTEAFF.

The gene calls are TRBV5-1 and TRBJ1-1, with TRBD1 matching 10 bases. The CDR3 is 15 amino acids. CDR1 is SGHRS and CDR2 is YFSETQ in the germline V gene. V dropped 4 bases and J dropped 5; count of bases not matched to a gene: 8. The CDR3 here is CASSLTGGKDTEAFF. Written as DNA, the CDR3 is TGCGCCAGCAGCCTGACAGGGGGCAAGGATACTGAAGCTTTCTTT.

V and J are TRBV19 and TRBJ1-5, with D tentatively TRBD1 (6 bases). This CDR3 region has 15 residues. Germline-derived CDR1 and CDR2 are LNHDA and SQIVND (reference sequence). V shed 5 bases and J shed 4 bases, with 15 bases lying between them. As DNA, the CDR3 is TGTGCCAGTAGTTTCTTTCGAGGGGGAAATCAGCCCCAGCATTTT. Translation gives CASSFFRGGNQPQHF.

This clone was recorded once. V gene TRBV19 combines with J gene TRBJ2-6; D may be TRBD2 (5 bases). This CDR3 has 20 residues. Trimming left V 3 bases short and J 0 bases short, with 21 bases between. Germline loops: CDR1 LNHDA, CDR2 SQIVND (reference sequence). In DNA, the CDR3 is TGTGCCAGTAGTATCCGAGGGTATCTTCCCTCAAGCTCTGGGGCCAACGTCCTGACTTTC. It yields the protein CASSIRGYLPSSSGANVLTF.

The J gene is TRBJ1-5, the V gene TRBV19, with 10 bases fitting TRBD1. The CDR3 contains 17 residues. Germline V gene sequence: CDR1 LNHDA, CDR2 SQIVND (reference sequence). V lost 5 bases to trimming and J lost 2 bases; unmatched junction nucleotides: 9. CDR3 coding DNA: TGTGCCAGTAGTGCCATGACAGGGGGCAGGGGCAATCAGCCCCAGCATTTT. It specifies CASSAMTGGRGNQPQHF.

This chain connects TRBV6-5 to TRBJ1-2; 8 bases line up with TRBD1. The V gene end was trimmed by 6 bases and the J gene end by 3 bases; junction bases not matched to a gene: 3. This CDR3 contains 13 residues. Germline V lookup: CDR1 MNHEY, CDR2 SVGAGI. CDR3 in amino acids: CASSQGADYGYTF. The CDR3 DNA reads TGTGCCAGCAGCCAGGGGGCGGACTATGGCTACACCTTC.

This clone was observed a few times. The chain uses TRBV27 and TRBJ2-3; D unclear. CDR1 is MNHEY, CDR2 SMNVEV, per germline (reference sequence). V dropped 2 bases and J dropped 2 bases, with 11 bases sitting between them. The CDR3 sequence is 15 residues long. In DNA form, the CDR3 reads TGTGCCAGCAGTTTAACCCCACAGATCACAGATACGCAGTATTTT. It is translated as CASSLTPQITDTQYF.

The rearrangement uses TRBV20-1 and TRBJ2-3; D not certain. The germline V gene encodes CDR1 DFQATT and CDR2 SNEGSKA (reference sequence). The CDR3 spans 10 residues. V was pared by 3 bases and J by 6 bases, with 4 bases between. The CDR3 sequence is CSASRDTQYF. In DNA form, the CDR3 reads TGCAGTGCTAGCAGGGATACGCAGTATTTT.

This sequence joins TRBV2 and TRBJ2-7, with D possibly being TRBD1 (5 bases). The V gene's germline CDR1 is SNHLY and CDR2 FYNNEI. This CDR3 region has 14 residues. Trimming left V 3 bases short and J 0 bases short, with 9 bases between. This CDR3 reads CASSEQGSSYEQYF. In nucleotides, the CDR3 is TGTGCCAGCAGTGAGCAGGGAAGCTCCTACGAGCAGTACTTC.

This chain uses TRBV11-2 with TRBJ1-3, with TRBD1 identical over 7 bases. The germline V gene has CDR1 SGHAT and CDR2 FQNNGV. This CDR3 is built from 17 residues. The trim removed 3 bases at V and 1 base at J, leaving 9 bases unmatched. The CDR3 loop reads CASSFIAGGKSGNTIYF. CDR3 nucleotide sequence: TGTGCCAGCAGCTTTATTGCAGGGGGGAAATCTGGAAACACCATATATTTT.

This chain's CDR3 is CASSEGTGGLYGYTF. The CDR3 region has the DNA TGTGCCAGCAGTGAAGGGACAGGGGGCCTCTATGGCTACACCTTC. The V gene is TRBV6-1, the J gene TRBJ1-2, with 11 bases aligning to TRBD1. This CDR3 region has 15 residues. CDR1 and CDR2 (germline): MNHNS, SASEGT. The trim removed 1 base at V and 4 bases at J, leaving 2 bases unmatched.

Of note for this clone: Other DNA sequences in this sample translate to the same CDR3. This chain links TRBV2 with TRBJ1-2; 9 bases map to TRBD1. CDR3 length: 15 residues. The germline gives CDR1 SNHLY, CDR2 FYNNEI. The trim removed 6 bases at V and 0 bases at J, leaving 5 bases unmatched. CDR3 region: CASSEGQGPNYGYTF. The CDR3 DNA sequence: TGTGCCAGCAGCGAGGGACAGGGCCCTAACTATGGCTACACCTTC.

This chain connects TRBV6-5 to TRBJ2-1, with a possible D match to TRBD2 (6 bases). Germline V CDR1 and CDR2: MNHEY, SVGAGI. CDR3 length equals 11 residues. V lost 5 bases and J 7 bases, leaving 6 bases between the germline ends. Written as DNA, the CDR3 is TGTGCCAGCAGTCGGGGGAATGAGCAGTTCTTC. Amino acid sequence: CASSRGNEQFF.

The CDR3 reads CASSQGSGLADTQYF. The CDR3 region has the DNA TGTGCCAGCAGCCAAGGTTCAGGTTTGGCAGATACGCAGTATTTT. The chain uses TRBV4-2 and TRBJ2-3; D gene ambiguous. V lost 1 base and J lost 4, with 12 bases in between. The germline V gene has CDR1 LGHNA and CDR2 YNFKEQ. This CDR3 comprises 15 residues.

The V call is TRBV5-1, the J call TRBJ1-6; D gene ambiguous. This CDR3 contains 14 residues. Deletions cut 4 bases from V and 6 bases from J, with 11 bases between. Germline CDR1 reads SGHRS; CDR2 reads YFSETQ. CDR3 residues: CASSPGLPNSPLHF. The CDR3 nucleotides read TGCGCCAGCAGCCCCGGTCTTCCTAATTCACCCCTCCACTTT.

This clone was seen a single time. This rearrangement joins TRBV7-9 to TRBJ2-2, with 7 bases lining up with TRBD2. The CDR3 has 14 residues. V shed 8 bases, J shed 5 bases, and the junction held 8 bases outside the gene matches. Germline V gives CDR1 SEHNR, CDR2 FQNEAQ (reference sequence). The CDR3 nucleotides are TGTGCCAGCCGGGGGAGGGCAGGGACCGGGGAGCTGTTTTTT. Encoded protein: CASRGRAGTGELFF.

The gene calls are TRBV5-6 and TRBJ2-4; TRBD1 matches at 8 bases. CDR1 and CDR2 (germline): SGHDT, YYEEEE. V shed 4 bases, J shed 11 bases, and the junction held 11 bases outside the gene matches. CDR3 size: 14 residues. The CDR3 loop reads CASSRTGTPVVQYF. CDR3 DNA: TGTGCCAGCAGCAGGACAGGGACCCCGGTAGTTCAGTACTTC.

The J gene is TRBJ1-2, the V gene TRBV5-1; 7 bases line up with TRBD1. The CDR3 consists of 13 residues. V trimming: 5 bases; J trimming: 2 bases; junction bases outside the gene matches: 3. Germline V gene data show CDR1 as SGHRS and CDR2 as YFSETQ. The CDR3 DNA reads TGCGCCAGCAGTCCGGGACAGAACTATGGCTACACCTTC. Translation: CASSPGQNYGYTF. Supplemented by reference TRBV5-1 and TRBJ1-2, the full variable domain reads KAGVTQTPRYLIKTRGQQVTLSCSPISGHRSVSWYQQTPGQGLQFLFEYFSETQRNKGNFPGRFSGRQFSNSRSEMNVSTLELGDSALYLCASSPGQNYGYTFGSGTRLTVV.

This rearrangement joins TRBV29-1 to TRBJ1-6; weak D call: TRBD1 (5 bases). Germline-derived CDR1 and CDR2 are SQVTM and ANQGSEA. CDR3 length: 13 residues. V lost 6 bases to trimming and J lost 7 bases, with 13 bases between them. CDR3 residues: CSVLDSINSPLHF. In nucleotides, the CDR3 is TGCAGCGTATTAGACAGTATCAATTCACCCCTCCACTTT.

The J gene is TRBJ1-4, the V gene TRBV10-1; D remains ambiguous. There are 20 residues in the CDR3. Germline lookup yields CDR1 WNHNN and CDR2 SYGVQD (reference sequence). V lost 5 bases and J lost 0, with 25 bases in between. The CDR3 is CASSPSRRSLHFTTNEKLFF. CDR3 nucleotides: TGCGCCAGCAGTCCCTCCAGGCGATCTTTGCACTTCACAACTAATGAAAAACTGTTTTTT.

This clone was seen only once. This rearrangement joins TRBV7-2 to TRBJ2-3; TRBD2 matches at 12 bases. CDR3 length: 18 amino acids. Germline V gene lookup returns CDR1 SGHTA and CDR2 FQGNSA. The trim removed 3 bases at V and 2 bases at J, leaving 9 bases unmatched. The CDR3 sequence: CASSLKTSGGLFTDTQYF. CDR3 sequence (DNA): TGTGCCAGCAGCTTGAAGACTAGCGGGGGACTTTTCACAGATACGCAGTATTTT.

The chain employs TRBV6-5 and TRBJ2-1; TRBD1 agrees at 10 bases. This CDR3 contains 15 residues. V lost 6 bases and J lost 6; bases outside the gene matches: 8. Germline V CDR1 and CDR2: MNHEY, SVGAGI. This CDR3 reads CASRKGTGEGNEQFF. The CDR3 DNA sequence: TGTGCCAGCAGGAAGGGGACAGGGGAAGGCAATGAGCAGTTCTTC.

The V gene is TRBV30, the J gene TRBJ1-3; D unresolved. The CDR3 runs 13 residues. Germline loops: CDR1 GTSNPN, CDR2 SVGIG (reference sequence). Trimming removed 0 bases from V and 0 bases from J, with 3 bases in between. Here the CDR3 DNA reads TGTGCCTGGAGTGTCGTCTCTGGAAACACCATATATTTT. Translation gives CAWSVVSGNTIYF.

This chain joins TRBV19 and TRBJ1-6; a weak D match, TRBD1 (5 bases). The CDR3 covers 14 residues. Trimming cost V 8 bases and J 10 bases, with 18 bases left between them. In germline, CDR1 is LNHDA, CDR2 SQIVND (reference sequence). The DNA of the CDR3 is TGTGCCAGTTCGATTGGGGGGGGACGGTCACCCCTCCACTTT. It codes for CASSIGGGRSPLHF.

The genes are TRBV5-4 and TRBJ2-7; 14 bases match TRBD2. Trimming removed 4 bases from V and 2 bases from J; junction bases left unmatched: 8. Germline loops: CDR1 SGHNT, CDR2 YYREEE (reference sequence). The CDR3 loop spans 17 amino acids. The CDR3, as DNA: TGTGCCAGCAGCACGCGACTAGCGGGGGGGAAACCCTACGAGCAGTACTTC. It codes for CASSTRLAGGKPYEQYF.